These T cell receptor beta chains were read from a single sample in a study of shared clonotypes between healthy human individuals. The data were produced by immunoSEQ multiplex PCR, yet TCRdb's version contains in-frame clones alone and is incomplete. The sample lists over 2,000,000 clones; about 93% were seen once. Sequencing input: naive CD8+ T cells from PBMCs. The source of these receptors is a man aged 18 to 30 in good health. Some clones in this sample may be carry-over from other donors' samples. The CDR3 runs from the conserved cysteine through the conserved F or W. D genes are given only for firm matches. Clone size is given for some rows only: seen once, a few or many times, or a class if the clone is expanded.

j_gene: TRBJ2-1
v_gene: TRBV9
d_gene: TRBD2
abundance: -
CDR3nt: TGTGCCAGCAGCGCCCTCGGACTAGCCGCTTACAATGAGCAGTTCTTC
CDR3aa: CASSALGLAAYNEQFF

j_gene: TRBJ2-1
v_gene: TRBV11-2
d_gene: TRBD2
abundance: -
CDR3nt: TGTGCCAGCAGCTTACACCGGCGGGAGCAAGACAATGAGCAGTTCTTC
CDR3aa: CASSLHRREQDNEQFF

j_gene: TRBJ2-5
v_gene: TRBV6-6
d_gene: -
abundance: -
CDR3nt: TGTGCCAGCAGACAAGACAGGACCCTACAAGAGACCCAGTACTTC
CDR3aa: CASRQDRTLQETQYF

j_gene: TRBJ2-5
v_gene: TRBV27
d_gene: -
abundance: -
CDR3nt: TGTGCCAGCAGTTTTTTAGGTTCACAAGAGACCCAGTACTTC
CDR3aa: CASSFLGSQETQYF

j_gene: TRBJ2-1
v_gene: TRBV6-4
d_gene: TRBD1
abundance: once
CDR3nt: TGTGCCAGCGGAGACCGGGACAGCCTCTACAATGAGCAGTTCTTC
CDR3aa: CASGDRDSLYNEQFF

j_gene: TRBJ2-3
v_gene: TRBV7-9
d_gene: -
abundance: -
CDR3nt: TGTGCCAGCAGCCCCCCCCTTCCAAGCACAGATACGCAGTATTTT
CDR3aa: CASSPPLPSTDTQYF

j_gene: TRBJ2-1
v_gene: TRBV2
d_gene: -
abundance: -
CDR3nt: TGTGCCAGCAGTGCGAGGCAGGGGTACAATGAGCAGTTCTTC
CDR3aa: CASSARQGYNEQFF

j_gene: TRBJ1-5
v_gene: TRBV9
d_gene: TRBD1
abundance: -
CDR3nt: TGTGCCAGCGCGGGGGGACCAGGGGGTCAGCCCCAGCATTTT
CDR3aa: CASAGGPGGQPQHF

j_gene: TRBJ1-2
v_gene: TRBV27
d_gene: TRBD1
abundance: once
CDR3nt: TGTGCCAGCAGTTTGAACGACAGGGGCTATGGCTACACCTTC
CDR3aa: CASSLNDRGYGYTF

j_gene: TRBJ2-7
v_gene: TRBV7-9
d_gene: TRBD2
abundance: -
CDR3nt: TGTGCCAGCAGCTTAAGCGGGAGAGGCGAGCAGTACTTC
CDR3aa: CASSLSGRGEQYF

j_gene: TRBJ2-7
v_gene: TRBV5-5
d_gene: -
abundance: once
CDR3nt: TGTGCCAGCAGAGACCCCCGCCTATCCTACGAGCAGTACTTC
CDR3aa: CASRDPRLSYEQYF

j_gene: TRBJ2-6
v_gene: TRBV7-3
d_gene: TRBD1
abundance: -
CDR3nt: TGTGCCAGCAGCCTCCGAGGACAGGGGGCAAGCTCTGGGGCCAACGTCCTGACTTTC
CDR3aa: CASSLRGQGASSGANVLTF

j_gene: TRBJ2-1
v_gene: TRBV5-1
d_gene: TRBD2
abundance: once
CDR3nt: TGCGCCAGCAGCTATGTGGGAGGGCGCGAGCAGTTCTTC
CDR3aa: CASSYVGGREQFF

j_gene: TRBJ2-3
v_gene: TRBV11-2
d_gene: TRBD1
abundance: -
CDR3nt: TGTGCCAGCAGCCCCGGGACAGGGTTTACAGATACGCAGTATTTT
CDR3aa: CASSPGTGFTDTQYF

j_gene: TRBJ2-2
v_gene: TRBV28
d_gene: -
abundance: -
CDR3nt: TGTGCCAGCGGCACAAGGACGGGGGAGCTGTTTTTT
CDR3aa: CASGTRTGELFF

j_gene: TRBJ1-2
v_gene: TRBV4-1
d_gene: -
abundance: -
CDR3nt: TGCGCCAGCAGCCAATTAGGGGATGGCTACACCTTC
CDR3aa: CASSQLGDGYTF

j_gene: TRBJ2-1
v_gene: TRBV28
d_gene: TRBD1
abundance: -
CDR3nt: TGTGCCAGCACCGGACAGGGCTTCGATGAGCAGTTCTTC
CDR3aa: CASTGQGFDEQFF

j_gene: TRBJ2-1
v_gene: TRBV11-2
d_gene: TRBD2
abundance: -
CDR3nt: TGTGCCAGCAGCTTAGGGCTAGCGGGCCCCTACAATGAGCAGTTCTTC
CDR3aa: CASSLGLAGPYNEQFF

j_gene: TRBJ2-1
v_gene: TRBV6-1
d_gene: TRBD2
abundance: -
CDR3nt: TGTGCCAGCAGCCAGGGAGCGGGAGTCTACAATGAGCAGTTCTTC
CDR3aa: CASSQGAGVYNEQFF

j_gene: TRBJ2-7
v_gene: TRBV7-9
d_gene: -
abundance: -
CDR3nt: TGTGCCAGCAGCTTAGGTACGGTAAGGTACGAGCAGTACTTC
CDR3aa: CASSLGTVRYEQYF